This TCR beta chain was sequenced for a study of PD-L1 blockade in urothelial cancer. Overall study: Atezolizumab 1,200 mg was given intravenously every 3 weeks, starting 2014. The researchers analyzed blood 3 weeks (second dose) and 6 weeks after treatment start. Blood-derived samples held a median roughly 140,000 T cells.

Using immunoSEQ multiplex PCR, the repertoire was profiled, and TCRdb retains in-frame clones only, with some absent. The profile shows about 66,000 clones, about nine tenths of them singletons. The time point denotes: peripheral blood 6 weeks after treatment start. Sampling of each patient yielded between 1 and 8 specimens, collected pretreatment and on-treatment. The germline V gene has CDR1 SGHTA and CDR2 FQGNSA. V was clipped by 1 base and J by 1 base, with 14 bases between them. CDR3 size: 16 residues. The receptor comes from a man aged 60-69 years with urothelial cancer. The chain links TRBV7-2 to TRBJ2-7, with D possibly TRBD2 on 6 matching bases. The specimen comprised PBMCs, sampled around atezolizumab (anti-PD-L1) treatment. The CDR3 coding sequence is TGTGCCAGCAGCTTAGGCTCCGGGACTGCGTCCTACGAGCAGTACTTC. Translated, it gives CASSLGSGTASYEQYF. Drawing the rest from reference TRBV7-2 and TRBJ2-7, the complete variable domain is GAGVSQSPSNKVTEKGKDVELRCDPISGHTALYWYRQSLGQGLEFLIYFQGNSAPDKSGLPSDRFSAERTGGSVSTLTIQRTQQEDSAVYLCASSLGSGTASYEQYFGPGTRLTVT.